A selection of T cell receptor beta chains follows, all from one sample in a study of shared clonotypes between healthy human individuals. Method: immunoSEQ multiplex PCR; TCRdb's copy keeps in-frame clones and lacks some. The repertoire holds some 2,000,000 clones, with about 95% as singletons. Sequenced sample: naive CD8+ T cells sorted from blood. The origin of the receptors is a man between 18 and 35 years old in good health. The CDR3 runs from the conserved cysteine through the conserved F or W. Fields, in order: V gene, J gene, CDR3 length, clone size, D gene, CDR3 DNA, CDR3 protein. A D gene is named only where the DNA matches it firmly. The listing skips clone size in some rows; elsewhere it reads once, few, many or a size class.

TRBV4-2,TRBJ2-1,18,.,.,TGTGCCAGCAGCCAAGATCCCGCAGGGGGGGAAACCTACAATGAGCAGTTCTTC,CASSQDPAGGETYNEQFF
TRBV7-9,TRBJ1-4,15,few,.,TGTGCCAGCAGCCCGTTGAGAGGTTCAGGTGAAAAACTGTTTTTT,CASSPLRGSGEKLFF
TRBV2,TRBJ2-1,14,.,TRBD1,TGTGCCAGCAGTGCCTGGACAGGGGACAATGAGCAGTTCTTC,CASSAWTGDNEQFF
TRBV9,TRBJ1-2,14,.,.,TGTGCCAGCAGCGTCGGAGTGGGAACCTATGGCTACACCTTC,CASSVGVGTYGYTF
TRBV10-1,TRBJ2-2,12,.,.,TGCGCCAGCAGTGAAAGTTCCCGGGAGCTGTTTTTT,CASSESSRELFF
TRBV5-1,TRBJ2-7,14,.,.,TGCGCCAGCAGCTTGGACGCCAGCTCCTACGAGCAGTACTTC,CASSLDASSYEQYF
TRBV7-9,TRBJ2-2,17,.,TRBD2,TGTGCCAGCAGGACCCCTTTAGCGGGGGTGAACACCGGGGAGCTGTTTTTT,CASRTPLAGVNTGELFF
TRBV9,TRBJ1-1,13,.,.,TGTGCCAGCAGCGGACCAGGGAACACTGAAGCTTTCTTT,CASSGPGNTEAFF
TRBV28,TRBJ1-5,14,few,.,TGTGCCAGCAGTTTGGGGCAGCTCAATCAGCCCCAGCATTTT,CASSLGQLNQPQHF
TRBV2,TRBJ1-5,13,.,TRBD1,TGTGCCAGTAGGGGACAGGGGTATCAGCCCCAGCATTTT,CASRGQGYQPQHF
TRBV29-1,TRBJ2-5,11,.,.,TGCAGCGTTGATAATTGGGAGACCCAGTACTTC,CSVDNWETQYF
TRBV6-5,TRBJ2-1,12,few,.,TGTGCCAGCAGTTACTCGACCAATGAGCAGTTCTTC,CASSYSTNEQFF
TRBV5-4,TRBJ2-7,14,.,TRBD1,TGTGCCAGCAGCTTGGGACAGGGAATTAACGAGCAGTACTTC,CASSLGQGINEQYF
TRBV14,TRBJ2-5,13,.,TRBD2,TGTGCCAGCAGCCTGGGACTAGCGGAGACCCAGTACTTC,CASSLGLAETQYF
TRBV6-1,TRBJ2-7,14,.,.,TGTGCCAGCAGTGGGCAGGTTGTTTCCTACGAGCAGTACTTC,CASSGQVVSYEQYF
TRBV29-1,TRBJ2-1,14,.,.,TGCAGCGTTGATGGGGGGAACTCCTACAATGAGCAGTTCTTC,CSVDGGNSYNEQFF
TRBV7-8,TRBJ1-1,16,.,.,TGTGCCAGCAGCTTAGGTGGGACGGGGGGAAACACTGAAGCTTTCTTT,CASSLGGTGGNTEAFF
TRBV5-6,TRBJ1-1,14,.,.,TGTGCCAGCAGCCCGAGTCTGGGAGGGACTGAAGCTTTCTTT,CASSPSLGGTEAFF
TRBV9,TRBJ1-2,18,.,.,TGTGCCAGCAGCGCGTCGCTCCCCGGGACGCAGGCTAACTATGGCTACACCTTC,CASSASLPGTQANYGYTF
TRBV6-5,TRBJ1-1,15,.,.,TGTGCCAGCAGTTACTCGCAGACCATGAACACTGAAGCTTTCTTT,CASSYSQTMNTEAFF
TRBV9,TRBJ2-7,14,.,.,TGTGCCAGCAGCGTAGACGGGACGTTGTACGAGCAGTACTTC,CASSVDGTLYEQYF
TRBV7-8,TRBJ1-5,13,.,.,TGTGCCAGCAGCTCGAACCTCAATCAGCCCCAGCATTTT,CASSSNLNQPQHF